These 9 T cell receptor beta chains came from one sample sequenced in a study of blood T cell repertoires in COVID-19. Clones were read by immunoSEQ multiplex PCR, and TCRdb kept only the in-frame ones, dropping some. Among roughly 200,000 clones, less than 90% were seen once, and the ten largest hold about 20%. Sequenced sample: peripheral blood. Receptor source: a human donor in a cohort sampled during active COVID-19.

A single count supports this clone. The junction departs from germline at one end; a sequencing error may be responsible. The V call is TRBV23-1, the J call TRBJ2-1, with D possibly being TRBD1 (5 bases). TRBV23-1 is an ORF, and what it does is uncertain. The CDR3 consists of 17 residues. The CDR3 protein is CASNQTRQGAWYNEQFF. CDR3 nucleotide sequence: TGCGCCAGCAATCAAACCAGGCAGGGTGCCTGGTACAATGAGCAGTTCTTC.

V is TRBV18 and J is TRBJ2-1, with D possibly matching TRBD2 (5 bases). The CDR3 runs 15 residues. CDR1 KGHSH and CDR2 LQKENI come from the germline V gene. V shed 8 bases and J shed 0 bases, with 14 bases lying between them. The CDR3 bases are TGTGCCAGCGCCCCCGGGATTTCCTCCTACAATGAGCAGTTCTTC. Translated, it gives CASAPGISSYNEQFF.

The chain is built from TRBV19 and TRBJ1-2, with TRBD1 matching 7 bases. V was pared by 2 bases and J by 3 bases, with 9 bases of the junction left unmatched. The germline CDR1 and CDR2 sequences are LNHDA and SQIVND (reference sequence). The CDR3 covers 16 residues. The CDR3 nucleotides are TGTGCCAGTAGTATATGGGACAGCCACGGGGACTATGGCTACACCTTC. This sequence encodes CASSIWDSHGDYGYTF.

This rearrangement joins TRBV5-3 to TRBJ1-5, with TRBD1 identical over 8 bases. TRBV5-3 is labeled an ORF, and its function is uncertain. The ends lost 0 bases at V and 2 bases at J; junction bases unmatched: 4. The CDR3 covers 16 residues. CDR3 bases: TGTGCCAGAAGCTTGGGGGACAGGAGTGGCAATCAGCCCCAGCATTTT. This codes for CARSLGDRSGNQPQHF.

The V call is TRBV6-2 or TRBV6-3, the J call TRBJ2-7, with 10 bases identical to TRBD2. The CDR3 has 16 residues. Germline V gene data show CDR1 as MNHEY and CDR2 as SVGEGT. V lost 4 bases, J lost 6 bases, and 12 bases stayed unmatched. The CDR3 DNA is TGTGCCAGCAGTTCGGTTCTAGCGGGGGTCTCACCCGAGCAGTACGTC. It yields the protein CASSSVLAGVSPEQYV.

V usage is TRBV2 and J usage is TRBJ1-5; no reliable D call. CDR1 and CDR2 (germline): SNHLY, FYNNEI. Between the trimmed V and J ends, which lost 5 bases and 6 bases, there was a span of 17 bases. The CDR3 spans 15 residues. The CDR3 nucleotides read TGTGCCAGCAGTACCCGGACGGGAGGGATTCAGCCCCAGCATTTT. Its protein is CASSTRTGGIQPQHF.

The genes are TRBV6-5 and TRBJ2-3; tentatively, D is TRBD2 (5 bases). Trimming cost V 2 bases and J 5 bases, with 17 bases left between them. The CDR3 length is 16 residues. Germline V gives CDR1 MNHEY, CDR2 SVGAGI. The CDR3 loop is CASSYRRGYAGDTQYF. For the CDR3, the DNA is TGTGCCAGCAGTTACCGCAGAGGATATGCGGGAGATACGCAGTATTTT.

The chain has TRBV18 and TRBJ2-5, with 10 bases fitting TRBD2. This CDR3 has 15 residues. Germline trimming cut 3 bases from V and 5 bases from J; bases unmatched to any gene: 6. In germline, CDR1 is KGHSH, CDR2 LQKENI. The DNA for the CDR3 is TGTGCCAGCTCACCTCCATTACTAGCGGGGGAGACCCAGTACTTC. Amino acids: CASSPPLLAGETQYF.

This sequence joins TRBV4-1 and TRBJ2-5; 7 nucleotides match TRBD1. The V gene end was trimmed by 2 bases and the J gene end by 2 bases; junction bases not matched to a gene: 2. CDR1 and CDR2 (germline): MGHRA, YSYEKL. CDR3 length: 14 residues. CDR3 in DNA: TGCGCCAGCAGCCAAACACAGGGGCAAGAGACCCAGTACTTC. As protein: CASSQTQGQETQYF.